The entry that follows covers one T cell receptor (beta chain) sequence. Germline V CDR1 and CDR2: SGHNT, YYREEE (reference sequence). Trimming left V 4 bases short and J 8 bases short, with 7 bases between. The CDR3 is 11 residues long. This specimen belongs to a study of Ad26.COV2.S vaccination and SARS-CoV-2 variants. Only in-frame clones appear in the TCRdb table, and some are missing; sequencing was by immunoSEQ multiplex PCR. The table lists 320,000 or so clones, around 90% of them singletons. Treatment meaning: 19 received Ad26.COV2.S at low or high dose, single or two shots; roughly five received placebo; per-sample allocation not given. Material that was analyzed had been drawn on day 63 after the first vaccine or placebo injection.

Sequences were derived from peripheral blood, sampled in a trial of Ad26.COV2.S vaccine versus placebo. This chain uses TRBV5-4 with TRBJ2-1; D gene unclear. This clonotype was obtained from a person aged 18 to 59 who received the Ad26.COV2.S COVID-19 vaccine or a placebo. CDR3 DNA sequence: TGTGCCAGCAGCATCCTCGATGAGCAGTTCTTC. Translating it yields CASSILDEQFF. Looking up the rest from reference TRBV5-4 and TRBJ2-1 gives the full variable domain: ETGVTQSPTHLIKTRGQQVTLRCSSQSGHNTVSWYQQALGQGPQFIFQYYREEENGRGNFPPRFSGLQFPNYSSELNVNALELDDSALYLCASSILDEQFFGPGTRLTVL.